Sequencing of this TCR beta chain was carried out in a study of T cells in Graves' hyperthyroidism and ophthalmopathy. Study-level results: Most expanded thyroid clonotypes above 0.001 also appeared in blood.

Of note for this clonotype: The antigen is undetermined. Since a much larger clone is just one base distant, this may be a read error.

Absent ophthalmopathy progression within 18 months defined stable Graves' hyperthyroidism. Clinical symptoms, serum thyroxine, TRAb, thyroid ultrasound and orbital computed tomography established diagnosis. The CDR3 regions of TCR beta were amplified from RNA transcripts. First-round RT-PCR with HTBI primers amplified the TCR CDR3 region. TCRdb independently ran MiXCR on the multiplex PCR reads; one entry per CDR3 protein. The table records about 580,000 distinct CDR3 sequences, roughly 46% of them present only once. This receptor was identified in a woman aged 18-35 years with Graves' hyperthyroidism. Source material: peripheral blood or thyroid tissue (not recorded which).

In DNA, the CDR3 is TGTGCCATCAGTTCTGGACAGGGGGCTTCTGGCTACACCTTC. This sequence encodes CAISSGQGASGYTF. V is TRBV10-3 and J is TRBJ1-2, with 11 positions matching TRBD1. Germline CDR1 reads ENHRY; CDR2 reads SYGVKD. This CDR3 comprises 14 residues. J was trimmed by 7 bases and V by 5 bases; bases with no gene match: 6.